The 5 T cell receptor beta chains listed next were all sequenced from one sample in a study of blood T cell repertoires in COVID-19 (dated by TCRdb to the early 2020s). The library was prepared using the immunoSEQ multiplex PCR assay. Imported from immuneACCESS, the table was reduced by TCRdb to in-frame sequences with V and J called. These copies leave out some clones; in studies compared against another copy, an unresolved V gene accounts for under half, and the cause of the remainder is not known. Present in this sample are around 30,000 clones, approximately 91% of which were seen just once. The ten largest make up roughly 13% of the sample. Sequencing was carried out using peripheral blood. The receptors derive from a man in his 70s with active COVID-19.

The V gene is TRBV20-1, the J gene TRBJ2-5, with D perhaps matching TRBD2 (6 bases). The CDR3 consists of 10 residues. Germline loops: CDR1 DFQATT, CDR2 SNEGSKA (reference sequence). V was shortened by 6 bases and J by 5 bases, with 7 bases between the two germline ends. CDR3 amino acids: CSAGRETQYF. The CDR3 nucleotides are TGCAGTGCAGGGAGGGAGACCCAGTACTTC.

The J gene is TRBJ2-4, the V gene TRBV5-1; 15 bases are shared with TRBD2. J lost 6 bases, V lost 4 bases, and 5 bases had no gene match. In germline, CDR1 is SGHRS, CDR2 YFSETQ. The CDR3 sequence is 16 residues long. CDR3 nucleotides: TGCGCCAGCAGCCTTGGACTAGCGGGAGGGGCAAACATTCAGTACTTC. As protein: CASSLGLAGGANIQYF.

The chain links TRBV5-8 to TRBJ1-6, with D maybe TRBD1 (5 bases). The CDR3 has 15 amino acids. V was pared by 0 bases and J by 9 bases, with 13 bases between. Germline values: CDR1 SGHTS, CDR2 YDEGEE. CDR3 DNA: TGTGCCAGCAGCTTGGAGGGGCAGGGAGGTTCACCCCTCCACTTT. It encodes CASSLEGQGGSPLHF.

The chain joins TRBV6-6 to TRBJ2-3; 12 nucleotides agree with TRBD2. Germline trimming cut 7 bases from V and 5 bases from J; bases unmatched to any gene: 7. CDR1 and CDR2 from the germline V gene are MNHNY and SVGAGI (reference sequence). The CDR3 contains 15 residues. CDR3: CASKGLAGSVDTQYF. CDR3 coding DNA: TGTGCCAGCAAGGGACTAGCGGGCTCGGTAGATACGCAGTATTTT.

The chain employs TRBV5-1 and TRBJ1-5, with D unresolved. Germline V gene data show CDR1 as SGHRS and CDR2 as YFSETQ. V gave up 4 bases and J gave up 4 bases, with 21 bases separating them. The CDR3 is made up of 17 amino acids. The DNA of the CDR3 is TGCGCCAGCAGCCTGGCCACCCTCGCAAGAACAAATCAGCCCCAGCATTTT. As protein: CASSLATLARTNQPQHF.